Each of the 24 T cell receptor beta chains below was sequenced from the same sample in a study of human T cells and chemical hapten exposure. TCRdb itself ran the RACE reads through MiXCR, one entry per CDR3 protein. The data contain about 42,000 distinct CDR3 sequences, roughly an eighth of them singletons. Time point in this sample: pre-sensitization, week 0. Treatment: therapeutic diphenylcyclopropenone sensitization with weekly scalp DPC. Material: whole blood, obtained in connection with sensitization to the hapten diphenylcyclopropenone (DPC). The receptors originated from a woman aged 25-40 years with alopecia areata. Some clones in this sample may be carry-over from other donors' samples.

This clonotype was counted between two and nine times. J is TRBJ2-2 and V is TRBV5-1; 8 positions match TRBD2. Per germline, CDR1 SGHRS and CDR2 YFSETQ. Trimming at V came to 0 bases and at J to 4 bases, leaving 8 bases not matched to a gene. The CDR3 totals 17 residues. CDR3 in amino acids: CASSLGLARRLTGELFF. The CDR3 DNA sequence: TGCGCCAGCAGCTTGGGACTAGCGAGGAGGCTCACCGGGGAGCTGTTTTTT.

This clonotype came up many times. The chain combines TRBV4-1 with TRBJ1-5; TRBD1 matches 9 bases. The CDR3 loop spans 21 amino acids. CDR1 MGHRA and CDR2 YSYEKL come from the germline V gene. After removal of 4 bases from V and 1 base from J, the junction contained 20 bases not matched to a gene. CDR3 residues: CASSRVPGQGLLRGSNQPQHF. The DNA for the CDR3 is TGCGCCAGCAGCCGAGTCCCGGGACAGGGATTGTTACGGGGGAGCAATCAGCCCCAGCATTTT.

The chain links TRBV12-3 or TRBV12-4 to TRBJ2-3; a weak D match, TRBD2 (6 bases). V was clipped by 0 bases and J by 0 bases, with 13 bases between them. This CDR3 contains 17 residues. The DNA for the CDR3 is TGTGCCAGCAGTTTAGCGCATGGCGGGGTTAGCACAGATACGCAGTATTTT. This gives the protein CASSLAHGGVSTDTQYF.

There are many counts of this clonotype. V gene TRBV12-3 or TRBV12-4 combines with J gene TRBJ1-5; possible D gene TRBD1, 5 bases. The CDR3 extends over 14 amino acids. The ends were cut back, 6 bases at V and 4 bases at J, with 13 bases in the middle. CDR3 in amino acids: CASSSQEGNQPQHF. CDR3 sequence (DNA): TGTGCCAGCAGCTCTCAGGAGGGGAATCAGCCCCAGCATTTT.

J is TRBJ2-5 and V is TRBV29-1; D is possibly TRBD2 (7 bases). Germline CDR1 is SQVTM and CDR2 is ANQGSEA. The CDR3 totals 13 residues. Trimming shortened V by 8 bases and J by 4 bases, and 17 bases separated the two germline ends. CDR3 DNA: TGCAGCACCACCTTAGGGGGGGCAGAGACCCAGTACTTC. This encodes CSTTLGGAETQYF.

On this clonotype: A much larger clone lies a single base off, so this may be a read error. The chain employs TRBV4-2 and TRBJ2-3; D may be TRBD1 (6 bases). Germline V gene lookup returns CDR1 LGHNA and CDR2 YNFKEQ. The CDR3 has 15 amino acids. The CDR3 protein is CASRDDRSRADSQYF. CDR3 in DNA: TGTGCCAGCAGAGACGACAGGTCAAGGGCAGATTCGCAGTATTTT.

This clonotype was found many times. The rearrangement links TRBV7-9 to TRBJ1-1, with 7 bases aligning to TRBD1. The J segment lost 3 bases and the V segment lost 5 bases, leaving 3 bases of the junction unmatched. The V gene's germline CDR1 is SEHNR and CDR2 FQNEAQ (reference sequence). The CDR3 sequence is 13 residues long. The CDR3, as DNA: TGTGCCAGCAGCCCCGGGACAGACACTGAAGCTTTCTTT. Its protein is CASSPGTDTEAFF.

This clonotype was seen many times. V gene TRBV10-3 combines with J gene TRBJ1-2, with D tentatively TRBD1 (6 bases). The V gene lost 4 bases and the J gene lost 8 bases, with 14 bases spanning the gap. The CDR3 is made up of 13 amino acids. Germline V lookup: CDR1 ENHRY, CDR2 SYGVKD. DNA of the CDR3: TGTGCCATCAGTGCGACAGGCAAGTTAGGCTACACCTTC. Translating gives CAISATGKLGYTF.

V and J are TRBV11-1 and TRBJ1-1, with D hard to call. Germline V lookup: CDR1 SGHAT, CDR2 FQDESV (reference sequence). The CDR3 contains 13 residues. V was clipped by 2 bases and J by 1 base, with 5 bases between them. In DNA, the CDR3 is TGTGCCAGCAGCTTATACGAGAACACTGAAGCTTTCTTT. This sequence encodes CASSLYENTEAFF.

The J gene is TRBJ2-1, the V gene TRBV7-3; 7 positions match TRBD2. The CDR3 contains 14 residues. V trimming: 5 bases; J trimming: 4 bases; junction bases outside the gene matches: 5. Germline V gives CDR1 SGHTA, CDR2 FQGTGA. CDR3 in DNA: TGTGCCAGCAGCACCCAGGGAGGGTACAATGAGCAGTTCTTC. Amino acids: CASSTQGGYNEQFF. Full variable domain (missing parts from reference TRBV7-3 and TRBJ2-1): GAGVSQTPSNKVTEKGKYVELRCDPISGHTALYWYRQSLGQGPEFLIYFQGTGAADDSGLPNDRFFAVRPEGSVSTLKIQRTERGDSAVYLCASSTQGGYNEQFFGPGTRLTVL.

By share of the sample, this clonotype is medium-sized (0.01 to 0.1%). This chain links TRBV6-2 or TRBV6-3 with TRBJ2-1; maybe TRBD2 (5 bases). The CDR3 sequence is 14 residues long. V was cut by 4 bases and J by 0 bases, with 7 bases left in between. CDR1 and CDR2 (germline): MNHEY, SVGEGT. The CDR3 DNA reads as TGTGCCAGCAGTTGGACTCTCTCCTACAATGAGCAGTTCTTC. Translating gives CASSWTLSYNEQFF.

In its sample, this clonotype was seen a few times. CDR3 region: CASSHLAENEQFF. CDR3 DNA sequence: TGTGCCAGCAGCCATCTAGCGGAGAATGAGCAGTTCTTC. The chain links TRBV7-6 to TRBJ2-1; 7 nucleotides match TRBD2. Germline CDR1 is SGHVS and CDR2 is FNYEAQ. This CDR3 comprises 13 residues. The V and J ends lost 5 bases and 7 bases, in that order; junction bases with no gene match: 5.

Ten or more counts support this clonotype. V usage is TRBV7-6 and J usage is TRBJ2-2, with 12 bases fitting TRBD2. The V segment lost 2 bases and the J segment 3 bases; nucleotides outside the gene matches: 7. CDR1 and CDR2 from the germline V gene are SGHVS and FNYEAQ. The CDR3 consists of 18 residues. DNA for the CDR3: TGTGCCAGCAGCTTAAATCCCCGACTAGCGGGAGACACCGGGGAGCTGTTTTTT. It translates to CASSLNPRLAGDTGELFF.

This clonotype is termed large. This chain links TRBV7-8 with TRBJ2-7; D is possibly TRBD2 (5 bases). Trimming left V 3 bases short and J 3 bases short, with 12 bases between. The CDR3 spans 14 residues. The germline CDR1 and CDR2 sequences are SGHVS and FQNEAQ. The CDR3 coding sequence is TGTGCCAGCAGCTTGGACTCTGTAGGCTACGAGCAGTACTTC. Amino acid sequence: CASSLDSVGYEQYF.

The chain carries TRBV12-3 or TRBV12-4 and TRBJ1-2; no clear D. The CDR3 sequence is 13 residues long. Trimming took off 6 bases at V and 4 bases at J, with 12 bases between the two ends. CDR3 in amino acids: CASSIQDSYGYTF. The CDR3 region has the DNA TGTGCCAGCAGCATCCAGGACTCCTATGGCTACACCTTC.

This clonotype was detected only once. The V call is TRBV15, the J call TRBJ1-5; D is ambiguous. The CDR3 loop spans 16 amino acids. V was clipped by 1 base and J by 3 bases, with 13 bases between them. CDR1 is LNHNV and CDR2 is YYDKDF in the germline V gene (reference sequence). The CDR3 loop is CATSRGPPSTNQPQHF. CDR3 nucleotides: TGTGCCACCAGCAGAGGCCCTCCTTCCACCAATCAGCCCCAGCATTTT.

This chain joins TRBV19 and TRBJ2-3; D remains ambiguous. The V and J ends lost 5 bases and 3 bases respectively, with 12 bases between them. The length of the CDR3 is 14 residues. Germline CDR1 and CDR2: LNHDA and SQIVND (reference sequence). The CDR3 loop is CASSFGSDTDTQYF. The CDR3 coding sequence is TGTGCCAGTAGTTTCGGGTCGGATACAGATACGCAGTATTTT.

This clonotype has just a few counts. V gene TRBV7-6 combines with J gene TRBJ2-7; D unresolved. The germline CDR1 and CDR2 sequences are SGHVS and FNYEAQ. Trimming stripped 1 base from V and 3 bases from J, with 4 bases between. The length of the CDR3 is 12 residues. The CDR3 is CASSLEDYEQYF. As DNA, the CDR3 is TGTGCCAGCAGCTTAGAGGACTACGAGCAGTACTTC.

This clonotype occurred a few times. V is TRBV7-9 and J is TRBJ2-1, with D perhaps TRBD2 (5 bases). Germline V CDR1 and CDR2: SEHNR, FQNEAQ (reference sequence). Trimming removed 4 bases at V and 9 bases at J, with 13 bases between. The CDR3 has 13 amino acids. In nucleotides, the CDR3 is TGTGCCAGCAGCTCGTCCGGACTTGGTGAGCAGTTCTTC. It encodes CASSSSGLGEQFF. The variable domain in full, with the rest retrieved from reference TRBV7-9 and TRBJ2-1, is DTGVSQNPRHKITKRGQNVTFRCDPISEHNRLYWYRQTLGQGPEFLTYFQNEAQLEKSRLLSDRFSAERPKGSFSTLEIQRTEQGDSAMYLCASSSSGLGEQFFGPGTRLTVL.

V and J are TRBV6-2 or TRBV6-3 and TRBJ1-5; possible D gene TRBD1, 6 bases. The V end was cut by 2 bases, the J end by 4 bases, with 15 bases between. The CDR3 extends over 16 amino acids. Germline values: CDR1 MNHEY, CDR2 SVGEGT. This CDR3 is CASSYMGAAFNQPQHF. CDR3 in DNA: TGTGCCAGCAGTTACATGGGGGCCGCCTTTAATCAGCCCCAGCATTTT.

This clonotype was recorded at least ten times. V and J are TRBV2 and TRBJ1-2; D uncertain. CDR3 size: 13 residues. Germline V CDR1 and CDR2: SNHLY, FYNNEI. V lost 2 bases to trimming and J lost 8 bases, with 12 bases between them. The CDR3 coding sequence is TGTGCCAGCAGTGAATCCAGTCTCTTGGGCTACACCTTC. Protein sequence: CASSESSLLGYTF.

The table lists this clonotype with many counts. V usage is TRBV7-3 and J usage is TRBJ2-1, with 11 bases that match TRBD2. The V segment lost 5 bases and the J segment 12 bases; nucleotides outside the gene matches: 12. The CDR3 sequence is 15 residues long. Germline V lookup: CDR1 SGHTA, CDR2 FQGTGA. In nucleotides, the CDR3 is TGTGCCAGCAGCCCCCAGACTAGCGGGATAGAATTGCAGTTCTTC. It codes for CASSPQTSGIELQFF. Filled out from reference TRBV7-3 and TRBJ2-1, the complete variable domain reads GAGVSQTPSNKVTEKGKYVELRCDPISGHTALYWYRQSLGQGPEFLIYFQGTGAADDSGLPNDRFFAVRPEGSVSTLKIQRTERGDSAVYLCASSPQTSGIELQFFGPGTRLTVL.

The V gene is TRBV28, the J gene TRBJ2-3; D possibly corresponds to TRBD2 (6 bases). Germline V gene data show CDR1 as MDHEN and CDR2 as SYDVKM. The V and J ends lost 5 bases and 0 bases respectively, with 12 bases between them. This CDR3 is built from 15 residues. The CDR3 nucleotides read TGTGCCAGCAGTCCAGTAGCGGCTAGCACAGATACGCAGTATTTT. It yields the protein CASSPVAASTDTQYF.

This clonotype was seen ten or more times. CDR3 DNA: TGCGCCAGCAGCTTAGCGGGACTAGCGATAGAGACCCAGTACTTC. It codes for CASSLAGLAIETQYF. The rearrangement links TRBV5-1 to TRBJ2-5, with 10 bases identical to TRBD2. Germline values: CDR1 SGHRS, CDR2 YFSETQ. The CDR3 is 15 residues long. V was pared by 2 bases and J by 4 bases, with 5 bases of the junction left unmatched.